The present TCR beta chain was sequenced within a study of T cells after yellow fever vaccination. In the study overall: Fractions of limited cellularity were prepared by means of SMART-Seq v4 Ultra Low Input. Overall study findings and caveats: Clones that expanded after primary vaccination mostly reappeared after the booster (around 96% CD4, about 89% CD8).

This clonotype was detected a few times. Its antigen is still unknown. The CDR3 extends over 14 amino acids. The germline CDR1 and CDR2 sequences are SEHNR and FQNEAQ (reference sequence). Deletions cut 5 bases from V and 5 bases from J, with 16 bases between. TCRdb used MiXCR to reprocess the 5' RACE reads, holding one entry per CDR3 protein. The table records 100,000 to 150,000 distinct CDR3 sequences, roughly 8.2% of them present only once. The chain links TRBV7-9 to TRBJ2-7, with D perhaps matching TRBD1 or TRBD2 (5 bases each). This TCR came from a man between 18 and 35 years old who received the YFV17D yellow fever vaccine. The sample consisted of CD8+ T cells sorted from PBMCs, taken on the day of the yellow fever booster vaccination. The CDR3 DNA reads TGTGCCAGCAGCCCAACTACGAGGGACCACGAGCAGTACGTC. This sequence encodes CASSPTTRDHEQYV.